This entry concerns a single T cell receptor beta chain. Antigen: not known. This sample is part of a study of T-cell memory formation after mild COVID-19. Study summary: Among the donors, TCR clusters were largely specific to each donor.

There are 14 residues in the CDR3. J gave up 8 bases and V 0 bases, and 3 bases lay outside the gene matches. Germline-derived CDR1 and CDR2 are SGHTA and FQGNSA. One entry per CDR3 protein, called by TCRdb with MiXCR from the 5' RACE reads. The sample carries about 110,000 distinct CDR3 sequences, 13% to 15% recorded once. Study-wide points: A subset of responding clones appeared in pre-infection memory, suggesting cross-reactive memory joined.

The chain has TRBV7-2 and TRBJ2-1, with 8 bases aligning to TRBD2. Sequenced input: PBMCs or a T cell subset sorted from them (not recorded which). The TCR originated in a man in his late teens or twenties who had mild COVID-19 (a few samples of this study predate the infection). Cell type and time point are not known. The CDR3 sequence is CASSLAGGGYEQFF. For the CDR3, the DNA is TGTGCCAGCAGCTTAGCCGGCGGGGGGTATGAGCAGTTCTTC.